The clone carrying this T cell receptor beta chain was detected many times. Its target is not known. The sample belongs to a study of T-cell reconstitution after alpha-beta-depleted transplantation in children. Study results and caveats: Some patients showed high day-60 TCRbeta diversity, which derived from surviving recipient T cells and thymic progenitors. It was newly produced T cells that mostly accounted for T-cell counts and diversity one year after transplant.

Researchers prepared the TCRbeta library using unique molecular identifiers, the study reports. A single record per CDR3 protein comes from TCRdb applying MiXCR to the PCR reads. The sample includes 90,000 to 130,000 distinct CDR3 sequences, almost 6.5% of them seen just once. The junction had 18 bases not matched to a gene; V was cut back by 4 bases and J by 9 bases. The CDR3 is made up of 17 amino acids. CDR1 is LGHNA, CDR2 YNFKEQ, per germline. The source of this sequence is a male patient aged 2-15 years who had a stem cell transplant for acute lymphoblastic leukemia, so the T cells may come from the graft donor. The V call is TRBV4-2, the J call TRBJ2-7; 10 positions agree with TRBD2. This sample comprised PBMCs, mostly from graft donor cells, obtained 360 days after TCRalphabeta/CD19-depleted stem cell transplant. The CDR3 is CASSRSNRGTSAIRQYF. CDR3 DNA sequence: TGTGCCAGCAGCCGCTCGAATAGAGGGACTAGCGCGATACGGCAGTACTTC.